A single sample is the source of the 26 T cell receptor beta chains below, sequenced in a study of blood T cells in healthy people across ages. Sample-barcoded 5' priming and a J-beta primer mix drove a second PCR of about 7 to 11 cycles. TCRdb itself ran the 5' RACE reads through MiXCR, one entry per CDR3 protein. The repertoire holds roughly 570,000 distinct CDR3 sequences, with 25% to 30% as singletons. Sequenced input: blood. The receptors come from a woman between 65 and 79 years old in good health.

The chain combines TRBV29-1 with TRBJ2-1; D is possibly TRBD1 (6 bases). The CDR3 covers 13 residues. Between the trimmed V and J ends, which lost 7 bases and 12 bases, there was a span of 22 bases. Looked up from germline, CDR1 is SQVTM and CDR2 is ANQGSEA. The DNA for the CDR3 is TGCAGCGCCTCATCCGGGACAAAAGTACTGCAGTTCTTC. It encodes CSASSGTKVLQFF.

The chain couples TRBV6-6 to TRBJ2-5, with D unresolved. Looked up from germline, CDR1 is MNHNY and CDR2 is SVGAGI (reference sequence). V shed 7 bases and J shed 1 base, with 13 bases lying between them. The CDR3 consists of 14 residues. CDR3 in amino acids: CASTLPGSQETQYF. DNA for the CDR3: TGTGCCAGCACGCTCCCAGGCAGCCAAGAGACCCAGTACTTC.

This clonotype has just a few counts. The chain recombines TRBV20-1 with TRBJ2-5; TRBD1 matches at 9 bases. The DNA end lines up better with TRBJ2-7; the J call may be wrong. Germline CDR1 DFQATT, CDR2 SNEGSKA (reference sequence). CDR3 length: 13 residues. The CDR3: CSALRTGAYEQYF. CDR3 in DNA: TGCAGTGCCCTAAGGACAGGGGCCTACGAGCAGTACTTC.

This clonotype was detected only a few times. The chain joins TRBV29-1 to TRBJ1-2; 8 bases match TRBD1. Germline assignment: CDR1 SQVTM and CDR2 ANQGSEA. V dropped 6 bases and J dropped 5; count of bases not matched to a gene: 8. This CDR3 is 13 amino acids long. This chain's CDR3 is CSVDRESGYGYTF. The CDR3 nucleotides read TGCAGCGTGGACAGGGAGTCGGGGTATGGCTACACCTTC.

The chain links TRBV27 to TRBJ2-5; TRBD2 matches 7 bases. The CDR3 spans 12 residues. V lost 5 bases to trimming and J lost 9 bases; unmatched junction nucleotides: 6. Germline V gene data show CDR1 as MNHEY and CDR2 as SMNVEV (reference sequence). CDR3 DNA: TGTGCCAGCAGTCCCGACCGGGGGGCCCAGTACTTC. It translates to CASSPDRGAQYF.

There are a few counts of this clonotype. The rearrangement uses TRBV11-2 and TRBJ2-5; perhaps D is TRBD1 or TRBD2 (6 bases each). V lost 1 base and J lost 3, with 18 bases in between. The CDR3 has 17 amino acids. In germline, CDR1 is SGHAT, CDR2 FQNNGV. The CDR3 protein is CASSLAVWGASEETQYF. The DNA of the CDR3 is TGTGCCAGCAGCTTAGCGGTTTGGGGGGCCAGTGAAGAGACCCAGTACTTC.

V is TRBV20-1 and J is TRBJ2-7, with 14 bases aligning to TRBD2. The V and J ends lost 5 bases and 4 bases, in that order; junction bases with no gene match: 7. This CDR3 comprises 15 residues. Germline values: CDR1 DFQATT, CDR2 SNEGSKA (reference sequence). In nucleotides, the CDR3 is TGCAGTGCTCCCGGGACTAGCGGGAGTCTATACGAGCAGTACTTC. Translation gives CSAPGTSGSLYEQYF.

This clonotype was picked up a small number of times. V is TRBV7-2 and J is TRBJ1-2, with unresolved D. Germline V gene lookup returns CDR1 SGHTA and CDR2 FQGNSA. The CDR3 covers 13 residues. V lost 0 bases, J lost 2 bases, and 4 bases lay in between. The CDR3 sequence: CASSLAVNYGYTF. CDR3 DNA sequence: TGTGCCAGCAGCTTAGCAGTAAACTATGGCTACACCTTC.

This clonotype was detected a few times. The chain has TRBV5-1 and TRBJ2-1; 9 bases agree with TRBD2. CDR3 length equals 15 residues. Germline loops: CDR1 SGHRS, CDR2 YFSETQ. The V segment lost 5 bases and the J segment 4 bases; nucleotides outside the gene matches: 7. Written as DNA, the CDR3 is TGCGCCAGCAGTCCGCTAGCGGGGCTTTACAATGAGCAGTTCTTC. Translating it yields CASSPLAGLYNEQFF.

As regards this clonotype: The junction differs from germline at one of its ends, possibly a read error. The chain is built from TRBV4-3 and TRBJ2-2; D is ambiguous. Germline V gene sequence: CDR1 LGHNA, CDR2 YSLEER. The CDR3 is 17 amino acids. The CDR3 DNA follows: TGCGCCAGCAGCCAAGAGGCCGTTAATTTGAACACCGGGCAGCTGTTTTTT. It codes for CASSQEAVNLNTGQLFF.

The chain is built from TRBV4-3 and TRBJ2-1, with 7 bases that match TRBD2. Germline loops: CDR1 LGHNA, CDR2 YSLEER. The ends lost 1 base at V and 2 bases at J; junction bases unmatched: 5. CDR3 length: 16 residues. The CDR3 spells CASSQALAVPYNEQFF. CDR3 nucleotide sequence: TGCGCCAGCAGCCAAGCTCTAGCGGTACCCTACAATGAGCAGTTCTTC.

This clonotype showed up just a few times. A read error may produce the germline difference seen at one junction end. The chain carries TRBV5-1 and TRBJ2-3, with 9 nucleotides matching TRBD2. This CDR3 has 15 residues. Germline CDR1 SGHRS, CDR2 YFSETQ. The CDR3 reads CAGSTRGGLTDTQYF. CDR3 in DNA: TGCGCCGGCAGCACGCGGGGGGGCCTCACAGATACGCAGTATTTT.

The chain employs TRBV20-1 and TRBJ2-5; D gene uncertain. Germline-derived CDR1 and CDR2 are DFQATT and SNEGSKA (reference sequence). Trimming cost V 0 bases and J 0 bases, with 5 bases left between them. The length of the CDR3 is 13 residues. This CDR3 is CSARDQNQETQYF. The CDR3 DNA follows: TGCAGTGCTAGAGATCAGAACCAAGAGACCCAGTACTTC.

This clonotype came up a few times. This rearrangement joins TRBV7-3 to TRBJ2-5; either TRBD1 or TRBD2 may supply D (5 bases each). Germline V lookup: CDR1 SGHTA, CDR2 FQGTGA. V was trimmed by 1 base and J by 9 bases, leaving 12 bases between them. CDR3 length equals 13 residues. CDR3 DNA: TGTGCCAGCAGCTTAATGTCACAGGAGGCCCAGTACTTC. This codes for CASSLMSQEAQYF.

This chain joins TRBV7-2 and TRBJ2-7; 9 nucleotides line up with TRBD2. Losses at the gene ends were 4 bases for V and 3 bases for J; bases not matched to a gene: 4. Germline loops: CDR1 SGHTA, CDR2 FQGNSA. The CDR3 is made up of 14 amino acids. CDR3 residues: CASSYQRGDYEQYF. CDR3 DNA: TGTGCCAGCAGCTACCAGCGGGGGGACTACGAGCAGTACTTC.

This clonotype was picked up a small number of times. V gene TRBV7-9 combines with J gene TRBJ1-2; 7 bases are a match to TRBD1. The CDR3 length is 15 residues. The V gene's germline CDR1 is SEHNR and CDR2 FQNEAQ (reference sequence). With 1 base clipped from V and 4 bases from J, the junction kept 6 bases outside the gene matches. The CDR3 reads CASSLEETGSYGYTF. The CDR3 DNA reads as TGTGCCAGCAGCTTAGAGGAGACAGGGAGCTATGGCTACACCTTC.

This clonotype was seen more than once but under ten times. The V and J genes are TRBV5-6 and TRBJ1-2; 8 nucleotides agree with TRBD1. Germline V CDR1 and CDR2: SGHDT, YYEEEE. J was trimmed by 5 bases and V by 1 base; bases with no gene match: 10. CDR3 length: 16 residues. The CDR3 sequence is CASSLPDNRGKYGYTF. CDR3 coding DNA: TGTGCCAGCAGCTTGCCGGACAACAGGGGGAAATATGGCTACACCTTC.

The V call is TRBV2, the J call TRBJ1-4, with TRBD1 as a possible D gene (5 bases). V gave up 5 bases and J gave up 8 bases, with 15 bases separating them. This CDR3 region has 14 residues. Germline values: CDR1 SNHLY, CDR2 FYNNEI. The CDR3 DNA follows: TGTGCCAGCAGTCAAGGGGACTTTTCCGAAAAACTGTTTTTT. Translation gives CASSQGDFSEKLFF.

This clonotype was recorded a few times. The chain is built from TRBV6-5 and TRBJ2-5; TRBD2 might be the D (5 bases). V gave up 10 bases and J gave up 0 bases, with 15 bases separating them. The CDR3 totals 14 residues. Germline loops: CDR1 MNHEY, CDR2 SVGAGI. CDR3 loop: CATLTGVNQETQYF. CDR3 sequence (DNA): TGTGCCACCCTAACCGGGGTGAACCAAGAGACCCAGTACTTC.

At least ten counts were recorded for this clonotype. The chain joins TRBV18 to TRBJ2-3; TRBD2 might be the D (7 bases). The CDR3 covers 15 residues. With 3 bases removed from V and 4 bases from J, the gap between germline ends came to 14 bases. Per the germline V gene, CDR1 is KGHSH and CDR2 is LQKENI. CDR3 in amino acids: CASSPLGGPSDTQYF. The DNA for the CDR3 is TGTGCCAGCTCACCTCTCGGGGGGCCGTCAGATACGCAGTATTTT.

This clonotype was picked up a small number of times. This sequence joins TRBV20-1 and TRBJ2-1; weak D call: TRBD1 (6 bases). The CDR3 consists of 18 residues. Per the germline V gene, CDR1 is DFQATT and CDR2 is SNEGSKA (reference sequence). Trimming took off 0 bases at V and 1 base at J, with 19 bases between the two ends. The CDR3, as DNA: TGCAGTGCTAGAGACATCGTTCCCGGGACACCTTCCTACAATGAGCAGTTCTTC. Its translation: CSARDIVPGTPSYNEQFF.

The chain couples TRBV19 to TRBJ1-1, with TRBD1 matching over 7 bases. Germline V gene sequence: CDR1 LNHDA, CDR2 SQIVND (reference sequence). The length of the CDR3 is 14 residues. The V segment lost 4 bases and the J segment 6 bases; nucleotides outside the gene matches: 8. The CDR3 DNA reads TGTGCCAGTAGTAGGATCGGACAGGAAGCTGAAGCTTTCTTT. Protein product: CASSRIGQEAEAFF. The full variable domain, rest sourced from reference TRBV19 and TRBJ1-1, is DGGITQSPKYLFRKEGQNVTLSCEQNLNHDAMYWYRQDPGQGLRLIYYSQIVNDFQKGDIAEGYSVSREKKESFPLTVTSAQKNPTAFYLCASSRIGQEAEAFFGQGTRLTVV.

The chain couples TRBV20-1 to TRBJ2-1; 13 nucleotides agree with TRBD2. Germline-derived CDR1 and CDR2 are DFQATT and SNEGSKA (reference sequence). The CDR3 contains 16 residues. After removal of 7 bases from V and 3 bases from J, the junction contained 9 bases not matched to a gene. DNA of the CDR3: TGCAGTGTCGAGCGACTAGCGGGAGGTTTCTACAATGAGCAGTTCTTC. It specifies CSVERLAGGFYNEQFF.

This clonotype was observed a few times. The chain combines TRBV12-3 or TRBV12-4 with TRBJ2-3, with D perhaps matching TRBD2 (5 bases). V lost 5 bases and J lost 1, with 7 bases in between. The CDR3 has 13 residues. The CDR3 loop reads CASSVSGTDTQYF. CDR3 nucleotides: TGTGCCAGCAGTGTTAGCGGCACAGATACGCAGTATTTT.

V usage is TRBV11-1 and J usage is TRBJ2-1, with TRBD2 identical over 16 bases. Trimming took 2 bases from V and 1 from J; bases not matched to a gene: 8. Looked up from germline, CDR1 is SGHAT and CDR2 is FQDESV (reference sequence). This CDR3 is 20 amino acids long. DNA of the CDR3: TGTGCCAGCAGCTTACTTCGGGGACTAGCGGGAGGGCTGTCCTACAATGAGCAGTTCTTC. Amino acids: CASSLLRGLAGGLSYNEQFF.

This clonotype was seen just once. The rearrangement links TRBV5-1 to TRBJ1-2; 7 bases match TRBD1. Germline loops: CDR1 SGHRS, CDR2 YFSETQ. There are 14 residues in the CDR3. V trimming: 3 bases; J trimming: 4 bases; junction bases outside the gene matches: 6. CDR3 in DNA: TGCGCCAGCAGCTGGACAGGAAGGGCCTATGGCTACACCTTC. Protein: CASSWTGRAYGYTF.